This T cell receptor (beta chain) was retrieved from a study of T cell changes during pregnancy in multiple sclerosis. The assay was immunoSEQ multiplex PCR, and TCRdb's table has in-frame clones only and misses some. This table has roughly 42,000 clones, 90% to 95% appearing once. The receptor was isolated from a female donor with multiple sclerosis, enrolled in a pregnancy study. This specimen consisted of CD4+ T cells from peripheral blood mononuclear cells, obtained after pregnancy.

The CDR3 sequence: CAISELGDGYTF. DNA for the CDR3: TGTGCCATCAGTGAGTTAGGGGATGGCTACACCTTC. The chain carries TRBV10-3 and TRBJ1-2; D perhaps matches TRBD1 (5 bases). Per the germline V gene, CDR1 is ENHRY and CDR2 is SYGVKD. This CDR3 contains 12 residues. V lost 1 base, J lost 6 bases, and 6 bases lay in between.